Shown below are 20 T cell receptor beta chains from a single sample sequenced in a study of blood T cell repertoires in COVID-19. Only in-frame clones appear in the TCRdb table, and some are missing; sequencing was by immunoSEQ multiplex PCR. The sample lists fewer than 85,000 clones, around 87% occurring once. The sequencing input was peripheral blood. The receptors were sampled from a man in his fifties with active COVID-19.

This chain joins TRBV6-6 and TRBJ2-5; D is perhaps TRBD2 (6 bases). The CDR3 length is 17 residues. V was pared by 6 bases and J by 5 bases, with 25 bases between. The germline V gene encodes CDR1 MNHNY and CDR2 SVGAGI (reference sequence). This CDR3 reads CASSRMTGGEEGETQYF. DNA for the CDR3: TGTGCCAGCAGCCGAATGACGGGTGGGGAGGAGGGGGAGACCCAGTACTTC.

DNA of the CDR3: TGTGCCAGCAGTTTATCCCTAGACCCAACCTACGAGCAGTACTTC. Translating it yields CASSLSLDPTYEQYF. The V gene is TRBV27, the J gene TRBJ2-7; D gene uncertain. The CDR3 has 15 amino acids. Per the germline V gene, CDR1 is MNHEY and CDR2 is SMNVEV (reference sequence). Trimming took 0 bases from V and 2 from J, leaving 11 bases between them.

The V gene is TRBV30, the J gene TRBJ1-6; no reliable D call. The CDR3 covers 15 residues. Germline loops: CDR1 GTSNPN, CDR2 SVGIG (reference sequence). V lost 1 base to trimming and J lost 3 bases, with 10 bases between them. The CDR3 spells CAWSDLLGYNSPLHF. In DNA form, the CDR3 reads TGTGCCTGGAGTGATCTGCTCGGCTATAATTCACCCCTCCACTTT.

CDR3 in amino acids: CASSDSLPSNTEAFF. As DNA, the CDR3 is TGTGCCAGCTCCGACAGCCTTCCATCGAACACTGAAGCTTTCTTT. This rearrangement joins TRBV18 to TRBJ1-1; a possible D gene is TRBD1 (5 bases). CDR1 is KGHSH, CDR2 LQKENI, per germline. Trimming shortened V by 6 bases and J by 1 base, and 15 bases separated the two germline ends. The CDR3 contains 15 residues.

CDR3 bases: TGTGCCAGCAGTTTATCCAGGGCCTACGAGCAGTACTTC. Translation: CASSLSRAYEQYF. The rearrangement links TRBV28 to TRBJ2-7; D possibly corresponds to TRBD1 (5 bases). Per germline, CDR1 MDHEN and CDR2 SYDVKM. The CDR3 runs to 13 residues. Trimming took 1 base from V and 2 from J, leaving 6 bases between them.

The CDR3 DNA is TGTGCCAGCAGTTTAGGCTCCCCCACAGATACGCAGTATTTT. This encodes CASSLGSPTDTQYF. J is TRBJ2-3 and V is TRBV27; D unclear. Germline-derived CDR1 and CDR2 are MNHEY and SMNVEV (reference sequence). Trimming took 2 bases from V and 2 from J, leaving 8 bases between them. The CDR3 is made up of 14 amino acids.

This clone turned up a few times. CDR3 bases: TGTGCCAGCAGCGGGACAGGGATCACCGAAGCTTTCTTT. Translated, it gives CASSGTGITEAFF. The genes are TRBV12-3 or TRBV12-4 and TRBJ1-1; 9 nucleotides match TRBD1. Unmatched junction bases numbered 7, after V lost 6 bases and J lost 8 bases. The CDR3 consists of 13 residues.

The rearrangement links TRBV7-2 to TRBJ2-3; the match to TRBD1 covers 8 bases. CDR3 length equals 14 residues. CDR1 and CDR2 from the germline V gene are SGHTA and FQGNSA. Trimming cost V 6 bases and J 6 bases; bases outside gene matches: 8. CDR3: CASRPRTGLDTQYF. The DNA for the CDR3 is TGTGCCAGCAGACCCAGGACAGGGCTGGATACGCAGTATTTT.

This clone came up once. V and J are TRBV12-3 or TRBV12-4 and TRBJ2-1, with TRBD1 matching 7 bases. The length of the CDR3 is 13 residues. V was clipped by 5 bases and J by 7 bases; unmatched bases: 5. The CDR3 coding sequence is TGTGCCAGCAGTGGGGACAGCCAAAATGAGCAGTTCTTC. Translating gives CASSGDSQNEQFF.

CDR3 in DNA: TGCAGCGTTGACCGGGGACTAGCGCATAATGAGCAGTTCTTC. Protein: CSVDRGLAHNEQFF. This chain connects TRBV29-1 to TRBJ2-1; TRBD2 matches 10 bases. With 3 bases clipped from V and 7 bases from J, the junction kept 6 bases outside the gene matches. The CDR3 is 14 amino acids. Per the germline V gene, CDR1 is SQVTM and CDR2 is ANQGSEA.

The chain employs TRBV4-1 and TRBJ1-4; tentative D call: TRBD1 (5 bases). Trimming removed 3 bases at V and 0 bases at J, with 8 bases between. The CDR3 length is 15 residues. Germline V lookup: CDR1 MGHRA, CDR2 YSYEKL. CDR3 amino acids: CASSQTAATNEKLFF. The CDR3 region has the DNA TGCGCCAGCAGCCAGACAGCCGCAACTAATGAAAAACTGTTTTTT.

This clone was picked up one time. The chain uses TRBV5-1 and TRBJ2-1, with TRBD2 identical over 9 bases. With 0 bases clipped from V and 10 bases from J, the junction kept 5 bases outside the gene matches. CDR3 length: 14 amino acids. Germline CDR1 is SGHRS and CDR2 is YFSETQ. CDR3 nucleotide sequence: TGCGCCAGCAGCTTGGTAGCGGGGGCAAACGAGCAGTTCTTC. This encodes CASSLVAGANEQFF.

This rearrangement joins TRBV5-1 to TRBJ1-2; D is ambiguous. Trimming removed 0 bases from V and 6 bases from J, with 9 bases in between. There are 13 residues in the CDR3. Germline CDR1 is SGHRS and CDR2 is YFSETQ. The CDR3 protein is CASSLGGQDGYTF. The DNA for the CDR3 is TGCGCCAGCAGCTTGGGTGGGCAAGATGGCTACACCTTC.

V usage is TRBV5-8 and J usage is TRBJ1-2, with 9 bases identical to TRBD1. The CDR3 extends over 15 amino acids. Germline V lookup: CDR1 SGHTS, CDR2 YDEGEE. V lost 2 bases and J lost 4; bases outside the gene matches: 6. The CDR3 DNA follows: TGTGCCAGCAGCTTTCGCCGGACAGGGGTCTATGGCTACACCTTC. This gives the protein CASSFRRTGVYGYTF.

This chain links TRBV13 with TRBJ2-2; 7 nucleotides agree with TRBD2. This CDR3 is built from 15 residues. Losses at the gene ends were 5 bases for V and 4 bases for J; bases not matched to a gene: 7. In germline, CDR1 is PRHDT, CDR2 FYEKMQ (reference sequence). As DNA, the CDR3 is TGTGCCAGCAGCCCGGGGGGAGTCGGCACCGGGGAGCTGTTTTTT. It specifies CASSPGGVGTGELFF.

The chain uses TRBV28 and TRBJ2-5, with D possibly matching TRBD1 (6 bases). Germline lookup yields CDR1 MDHEN and CDR2 SYDVKM. Deletions cut 5 bases from V and 6 bases from J, with 16 bases between. There are 14 residues in the CDR3. CDR3 amino acids: CASSTRNRAKTQYF. CDR3 in DNA: TGTGCCAGCAGTACCCGGAACAGGGCCAAGACCCAGTACTTC.

This clone was recorded once. The chain is built from TRBV27 and TRBJ2-1; the D gene is possibly TRBD1 (5 bases). This CDR3 contains 13 residues. The V end lost 3 bases, the J end lost 7 bases, and 10 bases lay between the germline ends. CDR1 MNHEY and CDR2 SMNVEV come from the germline V gene (reference sequence). The CDR3 nucleotides are TGTGCCAGCAGTTTGGTACAGGATAATGAGCAGTTCTTC. Residues: CASSLVQDNEQFF.

This clone was detected only a few times. The genes are TRBV29-1 and TRBJ2-1; TRBD2 matches 12 bases. With V trimmed by 5 bases and J by 7 bases, 9 bases remained unmatched. Germline V gene lookup returns CDR1 SQVTM and CDR2 ANQGSEA. This CDR3 contains 15 residues. The CDR3 sequence is CSVPPSGGARNEQFF. CDR3 DNA sequence: TGCAGCGTTCCGCCTAGCGGGGGGGCTAGGAATGAGCAGTTCTTC.

The chain joins TRBV7-2 to TRBJ1-1; D is unresolved. V was trimmed by 1 base and J by 5 bases, leaving 5 bases between them. Germline V gene data show CDR1 as SGHTA and CDR2 as FQGNSA. CDR3 length: 12 residues. For the CDR3, the DNA is TGTGCCAGCAGCTTAGTAGAGACTGAAGCTTTCTTT. As protein: CASSLVETEAFF.

CDR3 in amino acids: CASRGQGADTQYF. The CDR3, as DNA: TGTGCCAGCAGGGGACAGGGCGCAGATACGCAGTATTTT. This rearrangement joins TRBV12-3 or TRBV12-4 to TRBJ2-3; TRBD1 aligns across 9 bases. V lost 6 bases, J lost 4 bases, and 2 bases stayed unmatched. This CDR3 region has 13 residues.